This is a list of T cell receptor beta chains from one sample in a study of regulatory T cells in long-lasting Graves disease. TCRdb itself ran the multiplex PCR reads through MiXCR, one entry per CDR3 protein. In the table there are 450,000 or so distinct CDR3 sequences, roughly 23% of which are singletons. The sample consisted of peripheral blood mononuclear cells (PBMCs), taken when the disease was refractory, from a patient treated with antithyroid drugs. These receptors originate from a female donor with Graves disease. Both conserved end residues are trimmed from each CDR3. The order of the fields is CDR3 protein, J gene, V gene, clone size, CDR3 length. Clone size, where shown, is once, few, many, or a class for clones that have expanded.

ATSRGPPDLTSGDSYEQY,TRBJ2-7,TRBV15,NA,18
ASSFWGNTGELF,TRBJ2-2,TRBV12-3/TRBV12-4,many,12
ASSLRLAGMYEQY,TRBJ2-7,TRBV5-1,many,13
ASSEAGTAQETQY,TRBJ2-5,TRBV19,few,13
SARERTEAF,TRBJ1-1,TRBV20-1,NA,9
ASSQGRRGKPYEQY,TRBJ2-7,TRBV27,NA,14
ASPGANTGELF,TRBJ2-2,TRBV30,NA,11
AISESGGQGSTEAF,TRBJ1-1,TRBV10-3,NA,14
ASSLSPDSHYEQY,TRBJ2-7,TRBV28,many,13
ASSLDTGGAGELF,TRBJ2-2,TRBV7-2,NA,13
ASSLISSGANVLT,TRBJ2-6,TRBV28,many,13
AWSETAYGYT,TRBJ1-2,TRBV30,NA,10
ASSAGGTYNSPLH,TRBJ1-6,TRBV11-3,few,13
ASSPIQTNTEAF,TRBJ1-1,TRBV18,few,12
ASSPRTGFNYGYT,TRBJ1-2,TRBV19,NA,13
SAWEGQGKLF,TRBJ2-2,TRBV29-1,NA,10
AWSVGNTGELF,TRBJ2-2,TRBV30,NA,11
ALVIQGAINT,TRBJ1-2,TRBV2,many,10
ASSPVNSPEKLF,TRBJ1-4,TRBV7-2,NA,12
ASNYAPGQGDGYT,TRBJ1-2,TRBV28,NA,13
ASSLVPQGGGNTIY,TRBJ1-3,TRBV7-2,NA,14
ASSPLPRYEQY,TRBJ2-7,TRBV6-1,once,11
ASSTGRVGEKLF,TRBJ1-4,TRBV13,NA,12
ATSRAVYRGPIGAQH,TRBJ1-5,TRBV15,many,15
ASSRAQSADTQY,TRBJ2-3,TRBV25-1,few,12
AWRGPASYGYT,TRBJ1-2,TRBV30,few,11
ASSLRGTVNYEQY,TRBJ2-7,TRBV7-2,few,13
SAPPPGLYEAF,TRBJ1-1,TRBV20-1,few,11
ATDSGQGNQPQH,TRBJ1-5,TRBV19,few,12
AWSVGQETQY,TRBJ2-5,TRBV30,NA,10
ASSYPAGVTYEQY,TRBJ2-7,TRBV6-2/TRBV6-3,NA,13
ASSQSILTAQPQH,TRBJ1-5,TRBV4-3,few,13